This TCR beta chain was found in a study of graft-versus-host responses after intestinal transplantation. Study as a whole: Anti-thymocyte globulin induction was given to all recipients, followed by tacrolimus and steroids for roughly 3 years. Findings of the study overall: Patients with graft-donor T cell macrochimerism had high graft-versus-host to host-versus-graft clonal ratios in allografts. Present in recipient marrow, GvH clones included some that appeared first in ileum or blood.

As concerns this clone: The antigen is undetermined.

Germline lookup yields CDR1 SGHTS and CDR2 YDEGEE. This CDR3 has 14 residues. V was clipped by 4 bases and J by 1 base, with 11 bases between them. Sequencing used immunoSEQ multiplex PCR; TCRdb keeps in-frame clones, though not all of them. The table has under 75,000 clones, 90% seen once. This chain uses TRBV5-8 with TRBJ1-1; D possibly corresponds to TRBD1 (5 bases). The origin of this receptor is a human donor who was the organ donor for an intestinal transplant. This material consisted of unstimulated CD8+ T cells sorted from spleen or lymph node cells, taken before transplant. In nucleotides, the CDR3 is TGTGCCAGCAGCCATGACAGCACGAACACTGAAGCTTTCTTT. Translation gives CASSHDSTNTEAFF.